These T cell receptor beta chains were read from a single sample in a study of preoperative IRX-2 immunotherapy in early breast cancer. Method: immunoSEQ multiplex PCR; TCRdb's copy keeps in-frame clones and lacks some. Of around 30,000 clones in the sample, nearly 80% were seen once. The specimen comprised lymph node tissue, sampled before IRX-2 immunotherapy. The source is a human donor with breast cancer. Both conserved end residues are part of each CDR3. D genes are given only for firm matches. A row's size may be missing; if present it is once, few, many or a size class.

j_call | cdr3_length | d_call | v_call | clone_size | cdr3_nt | cdr3_aa
TRBJ2-3 | 17 | NA | TRBV6-8 | NA | TGTGCCAGCAGTTACGAGACAGGCCCCTCTAGCACAGATACGCAGTATTTT | CASSYETGPSSTDTQYF
TRBJ2-3 | 14 | NA | TRBV29-1 | few | TGCAGCGTCAAACCGGGTTCGGGGGCAGATACGCAGTATTTT | CSVKPGSGADTQYF
TRBJ1-4 | 16 | TRBD1 | TRBV11-3 | NA | TGTGCCAGCAGCACAGGGGGCGGGACAGGGGGCGAAAAACTGTTTTTT | CASSTGGGTGGEKLFF
TRBJ2-5 | 13 | TRBD1 | TRBV18 | NA | TGTGCCAGCTCAAACAGGGGACAAGAGACCCAGTACTTC | CASSNRGQETQYF
TRBJ2-5 | 15 | NA | TRBV11-3 | NA | TGTGCCAGCATCAATGTCGGGCATGTTCCCGAGACCCAGTACTTC | CASINVGHVPETQYF
TRBJ1-5 | 13 | NA | TRBV6-8 | NA | TGTGCCAGCAGTAGAGTCCAGGGTCAGCCCCAGCATTTT | CASSRVQGQPQHF
TRBJ2-1 | 14 | NA | TRBV6-8 | few | TGTGCCACCCGGGGGAGTAGCTCCTACAATGAGCAGTTCTTC | CATRGSSSYNEQFF
TRBJ2-5 | 15 | NA | TRBV5-1 | NA | TGCGCCAGCAGCTTGGAACTAATTGGGGAAGAGACCCAGTACTTC | CASSLELIGEETQYF
TRBJ1-6 | 17 | NA | TRBV6-8 | few | TGTGCCAGCAGTTACGACACGGGGTCGGCACATAATTCACCCCTCCACTTT | CASSYDTGSAHNSPLHF
TRBJ2-7 | 13 | NA | TRBV12-5 | NA | TGTGCTAGTGGTTTTTATACAGGCTACGAGCAGTACTTC | CASGFYTGYEQYF
TRBJ2-5 | 13 | NA | TRBV7-1 | few | TGTGCCAGCAGCCCGACTCTACAAGAGACCCAGTACTTC | CASSPTLQETQYF